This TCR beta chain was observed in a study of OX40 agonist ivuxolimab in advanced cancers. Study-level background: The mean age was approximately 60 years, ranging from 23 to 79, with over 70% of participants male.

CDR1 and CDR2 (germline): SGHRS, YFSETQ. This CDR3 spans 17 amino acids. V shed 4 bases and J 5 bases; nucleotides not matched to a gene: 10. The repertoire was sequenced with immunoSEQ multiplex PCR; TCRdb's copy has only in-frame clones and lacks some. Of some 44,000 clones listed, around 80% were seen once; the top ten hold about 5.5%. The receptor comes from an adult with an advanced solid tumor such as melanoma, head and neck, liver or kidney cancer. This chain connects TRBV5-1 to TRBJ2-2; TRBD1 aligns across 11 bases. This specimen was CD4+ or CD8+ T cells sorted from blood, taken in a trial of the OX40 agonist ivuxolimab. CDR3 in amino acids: CASSTGTGGFRTGELFF. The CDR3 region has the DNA TGCGCCAGCAGCACCGGGACAGGGGGGTTCAGGACCGGGGAGCTGTTTTTT. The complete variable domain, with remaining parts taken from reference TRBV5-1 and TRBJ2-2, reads KAGVTQTPRYLIKTRGQQVTLSCSPISGHRSVSWYQQTPGQGLQFLFEYFSETQRNKGNFPGRFSGRQFSNSRSEMNVSTLELGDSALYLCASSTGTGGFRTGELFFGEGSRLTVL.